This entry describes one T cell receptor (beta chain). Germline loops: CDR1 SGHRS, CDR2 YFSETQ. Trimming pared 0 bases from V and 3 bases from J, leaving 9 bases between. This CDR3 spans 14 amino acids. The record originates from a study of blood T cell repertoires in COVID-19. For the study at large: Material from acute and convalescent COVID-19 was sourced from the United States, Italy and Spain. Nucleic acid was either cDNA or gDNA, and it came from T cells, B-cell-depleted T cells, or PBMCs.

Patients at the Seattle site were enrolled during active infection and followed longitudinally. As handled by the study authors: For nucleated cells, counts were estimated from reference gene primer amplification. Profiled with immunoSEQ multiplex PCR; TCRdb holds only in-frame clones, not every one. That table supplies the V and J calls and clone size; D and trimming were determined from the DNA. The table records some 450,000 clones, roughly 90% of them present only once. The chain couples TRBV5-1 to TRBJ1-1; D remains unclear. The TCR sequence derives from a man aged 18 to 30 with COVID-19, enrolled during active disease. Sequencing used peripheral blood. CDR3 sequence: CASSLVSMDTEAFF. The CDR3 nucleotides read TGCGCCAGCAGCTTGGTTAGCATGGACACTGAAGCTTTCTTT.